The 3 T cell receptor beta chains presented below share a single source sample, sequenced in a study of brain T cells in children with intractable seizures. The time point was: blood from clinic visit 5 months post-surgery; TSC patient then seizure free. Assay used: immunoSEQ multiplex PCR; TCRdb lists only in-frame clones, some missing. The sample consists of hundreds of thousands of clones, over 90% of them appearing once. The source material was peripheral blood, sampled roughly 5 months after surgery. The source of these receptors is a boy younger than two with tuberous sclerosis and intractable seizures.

CDR3 nucleotides: TGTGCCAGCATGGACGGTTTCAAAAACATTCAGTACTTC. It encodes CASMDGFKNIQYF. The rearrangement uses TRBV2 and TRBJ2-4; D gene unclear. V was clipped by 7 bases and J by 3 bases, with 10 bases between them. Looked up from germline, CDR1 is SNHLY and CDR2 is FYNNEI. The CDR3 runs to 13 residues.

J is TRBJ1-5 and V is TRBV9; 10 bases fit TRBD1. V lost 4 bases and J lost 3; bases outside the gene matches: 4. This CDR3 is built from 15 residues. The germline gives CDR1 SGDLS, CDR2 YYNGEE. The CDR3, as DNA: TGTGCCAGCAGCCGAGGACAGGGGGTCAATCAGCCCCAGCATTTT. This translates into CASSRGQGVNQPQHF.

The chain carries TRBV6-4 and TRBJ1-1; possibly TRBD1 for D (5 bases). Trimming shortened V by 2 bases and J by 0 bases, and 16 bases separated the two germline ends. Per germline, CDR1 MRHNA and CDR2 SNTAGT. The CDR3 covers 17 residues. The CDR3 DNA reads TGTGCCAGCAGTGACGTGGGGCCGGCGGACATGAACACTGAAGCTTTCTTT. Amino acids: CASSDVGPADMNTEAFF.